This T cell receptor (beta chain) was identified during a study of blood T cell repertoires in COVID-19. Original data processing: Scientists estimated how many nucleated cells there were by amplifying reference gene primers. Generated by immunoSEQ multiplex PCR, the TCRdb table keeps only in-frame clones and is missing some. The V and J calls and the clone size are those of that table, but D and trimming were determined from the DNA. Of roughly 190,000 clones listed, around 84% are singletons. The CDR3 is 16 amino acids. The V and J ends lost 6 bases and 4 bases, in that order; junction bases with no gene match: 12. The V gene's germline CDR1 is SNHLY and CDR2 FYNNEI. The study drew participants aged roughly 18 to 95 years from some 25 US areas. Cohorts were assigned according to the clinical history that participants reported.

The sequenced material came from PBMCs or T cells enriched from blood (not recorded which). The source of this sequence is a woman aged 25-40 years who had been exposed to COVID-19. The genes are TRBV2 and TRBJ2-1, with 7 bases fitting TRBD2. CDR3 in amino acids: CASSPRGGGNYNEQFF. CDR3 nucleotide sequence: TGTGCCAGCAGCCCTAGGGGCGGGGGTAATTACAATGAGCAGTTCTTC.